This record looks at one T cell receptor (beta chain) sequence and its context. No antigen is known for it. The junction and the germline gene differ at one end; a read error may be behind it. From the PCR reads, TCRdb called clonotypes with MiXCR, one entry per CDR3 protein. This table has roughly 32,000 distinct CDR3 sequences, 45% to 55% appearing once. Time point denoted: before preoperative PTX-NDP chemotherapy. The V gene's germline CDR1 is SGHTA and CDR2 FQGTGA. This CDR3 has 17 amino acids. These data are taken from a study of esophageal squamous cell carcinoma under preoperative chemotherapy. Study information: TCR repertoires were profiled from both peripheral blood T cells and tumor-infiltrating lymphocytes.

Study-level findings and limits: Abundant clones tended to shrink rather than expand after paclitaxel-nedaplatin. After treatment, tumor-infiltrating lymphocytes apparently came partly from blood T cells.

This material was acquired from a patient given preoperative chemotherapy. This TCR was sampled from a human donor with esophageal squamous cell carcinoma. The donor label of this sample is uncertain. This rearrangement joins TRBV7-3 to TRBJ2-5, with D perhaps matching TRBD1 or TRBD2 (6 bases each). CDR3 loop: CACSLVPGGRDQKTQYF. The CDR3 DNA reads TGTGCCTGCAGCTTGGTGCCCGGGGGCCGGGACCAAAAGACCCAGTACTTC.